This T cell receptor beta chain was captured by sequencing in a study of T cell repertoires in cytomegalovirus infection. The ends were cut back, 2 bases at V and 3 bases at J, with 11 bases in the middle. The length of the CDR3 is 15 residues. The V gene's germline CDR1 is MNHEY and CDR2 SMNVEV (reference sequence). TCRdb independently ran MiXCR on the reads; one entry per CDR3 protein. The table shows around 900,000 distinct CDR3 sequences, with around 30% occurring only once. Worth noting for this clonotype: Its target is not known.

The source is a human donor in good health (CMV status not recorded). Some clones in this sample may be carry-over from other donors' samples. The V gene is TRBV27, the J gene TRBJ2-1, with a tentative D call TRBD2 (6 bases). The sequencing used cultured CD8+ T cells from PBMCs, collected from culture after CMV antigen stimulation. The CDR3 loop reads CASSLGLALYNEQFF. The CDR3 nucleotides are TGTGCCAGCAGTTTAGGGCTAGCGCTCTACAATGAGCAGTTCTTC.